This T cell receptor (beta chain) comes out of a study of T-cell reconstitution after alpha-beta-depleted transplantation in children. Overall study results and limits: From newly produced T cells came most of the T-cell counts and diversity one year after transplant. Several hundred rapidly expanded clones from non-depleted graft cells reportedly supplied alpha-beta T cells about two months post-transplant. Where some patients showed high TCRbeta diversity at day 60, it came from recipient T cells and thymic progenitors that had survived.

This clonotype was seen repeatedly, ten times or more. The target antigen is unknown. During its preparation, the TCRbeta library received unique molecular identifiers. TCRdb passed the PCR reads through MiXCR, listing each CDR3 protein once. Of roughly 300,000 distinct CDR3 sequences in the sample, about 9.9% were seen once. The CDR3 consists of 14 residues. CDR1 is SGHTA, CDR2 FQGNSA, per germline. Trimming left V 7 bases short and J 4 bases short, with 16 bases between. The material was peripheral blood, obtained 180 days after TCRalphabeta/CD19-depleted stem cell transplant. The TCR originated in a male patient between 2 and 9 years old who had a stem cell transplant for chronic granulomatous disease, so the T cells may come from the graft donor. The chain has TRBV7-2 and TRBJ1-2; D is unresolved. CDR3 nucleotides: TGTGCCAGCACCTCCCCCGGAAGTAGCTATGGCTACACCTTC. This codes for CASTSPGSSYGYTF.